This T cell receptor beta chain came from a study of OX40 agonist ivuxolimab in advanced cancers. At the level of the study: Patients were dosed with the agonistic anti-OX40 (CD134) antibody ivuxolimab.

Using immunoSEQ multiplex PCR, the repertoire was profiled, and TCRdb retains in-frame clones only, with some absent. The sample records about 67,000 clones, approximately 91% being singletons. In the case of this clone: Its target is unknown.

Overall study results and limits: The mean number of expanded clones was higher in CD8+ T cells than in CD4+. Both blood CD4+ and CD8+ T cells showed clonal growth by week 6 at 0.1 to 3.0 mg/kg. Among the nonresponders, some also had low normalized T-cell clonal expansion.

The CDR3 spans 16 residues. V was clipped by 6 bases and J by 1 base, with 18 bases between them. Germline V gives CDR1 KGHSH, CDR2 LQKENI. V gene TRBV18 combines with J gene TRBJ1-1, with D possibly TRBD1 on 5 matching bases. This TCR was sampled from an adult with an advanced solid tumor such as melanoma, head and neck, liver or kidney cancer. The specimen was CD4+ or CD8+ T cells sorted from blood, collected in a trial of the OX40 agonist ivuxolimab. DNA of the CDR3: TGTGCCAGCTCCCCCTTAGGTGGGGCGGGGAACACTGAAGCTTTCTTT. As protein: CASSPLGGAGNTEAFF.